This TCR beta chain was retrieved from a study of blood T cell repertoires in COVID-19. This clone has only a few counts. The same CDR3 arises from other DNA sequences in this sample as well. V was trimmed by 0 bases and J by 3 bases, leaving 5 bases between them. This CDR3 contains 13 residues. Germline-derived CDR1 and CDR2 are SGHNT and YENEEA. The method was immunoSEQ multiplex PCR; TCRdb's version includes in-frame clones alone and lacks a portion of them. Among approximately 220,000 clones listed, around 90% were seen once. The specimen sequenced was peripheral blood. The receptor was isolated from a man aged 55 to 70 with acute or convalescent COVID-19. The V call is TRBV11-3, the J call TRBJ1-1; D remains unclear. In DNA form, the CDR3 reads TGTGCCAGCAGCTTAGAAGGAGACACTGAAGCTTTCTTT. Protein: CASSLEGDTEAFF.